This TCR beta chain was identified during a study of T cell repertoires in cytomegalovirus infection. Background on the study: Well-studied HLA-B-restricted epitopes and recently identified HLA-C-restricted epitopes of CMV were both used in the study.

As concerns this clonotype: Its antigen remains unknown. At one of its ends the junction is not consistent with the germline gene, which may arise from a read error.

The CDR3 contains 14 residues. Germline V lookup: CDR1 ENHRY, CDR2 SYGVKD. TCRdb processed the reads anew with MiXCR; each CDR3 protein has one entry. The repertoire holds around 300,000 distinct CDR3 sequences, with around a quarter as singletons. The clonotype comes from a human donor in good health (CMV status not recorded). Some clones in this sample may be carry-over from other donors' samples. This rearrangement joins TRBV10-3 to TRBJ1-1; 8 bases fit TRBD1. This sample comprised cultured PBMCs, obtained from culture after CMV antigen stimulation. In nucleotides, the CDR3 is TGTACCATCAGCAGACAGGGGTATGAGACTGAAGCTTTCTTT. Translating it yields CTISRQGYETEAFF.